This is a list of T cell receptor beta chains from one sample in a study of CD8 T cells in ankylosing spondylitis. MiXCR, run by TCRdb on the 5' RACE reads, gives a single entry per CDR3 protein. Counted here are about 200,000 distinct CDR3 sequences, over 10% occurring once; the ten biggest clones make up about 15%. Sequenced input: blood, either unsorted or a sorted T cell fraction (not recorded which). Receptors originate from a male donor with ankylosing spondylitis or in good health (not recorded which). Each CDR3 is given with its conserved first and last residue. A D gene is named only where the DNA matches it firmly. The size entry is marked missing in some rows and otherwise reads once, few, many or a size class.

v_gene: TRBV2
d_gene: TRBD2
j_gene: TRBJ2-1
abundance: few
CDR3aa: CASGLAPFF
CDR3nt: TGTGCCAGCGGACTAGCTCCGTTCTTC

v_gene: TRBV7-9
d_gene: .
j_gene: TRBJ2-6
abundance: few
CDR3aa: CASSPRWSGANVLTF
CDR3nt: TGTGCCAGCAGCCCAAGGTGGTCTGGGGCCAACGTCCTGACTTTC

v_gene: TRBV5-6
d_gene: .
j_gene: TRBJ2-1
abundance: few
CDR3aa: CASLVGVVNEQFF
CDR3nt: TGTGCCAGTCTTGTCGGGGTGGTCAATGAGCAGTTCTTC

v_gene: TRBV7-2
d_gene: .
j_gene: TRBJ1-1
abundance: .
CDR3aa: CASSLALDLEAFF
CDR3nt: TGTGCCAGCAGCTTAGCCCTTGACCTTGAAGCTTTCTTT

v_gene: TRBV6-1
d_gene: .
j_gene: TRBJ2-1
abundance: few
CDR3aa: CASSSGRYNEQFF
CDR3nt: TGTGCCAGCAGCTCGGGACGCTACAATGAGCAGTTCTTC

v_gene: TRBV4-1
d_gene: .
j_gene: TRBJ2-1
abundance: many
CDR3aa: CASSHPRTVNQDNEQFF
CDR3nt: TGCGCCAGCAGCCACCCTCGGACAGTAAACCAGGACAATGAGCAGTTCTTC

v_gene: TRBV2
d_gene: .
j_gene: TRBJ2-5
abundance: .
CDR3aa: CASRAETQYF
CDR3nt: TGTGCCAGCAGGGCGGAGACCCAGTACTTC

v_gene: TRBV6-1
d_gene: TRBD2
j_gene: TRBJ2-3
abundance: .
CDR3aa: CASSDEGTSWVEDTQYF
CDR3nt: TGTGCCAGCAGTGACGAAGGGACTAGCTGGGTCGAAGATACGCAGTATTTT

v_gene: TRBV29-1
d_gene: TRBD2
j_gene: TRBJ2-5
abundance: many
CDR3aa: CSVARILASQETQYF
CDR3nt: TGCAGCGTTGCCCGAATACTAGCGAGCCAAGAGACCCAGTACTTC

v_gene: TRBV5-5
d_gene: .
j_gene: TRBJ2-2
abundance: .
CDR3aa: CASSADILGELFF
CDR3nt: TGTGCCAGCAGCGCCGACATCCTCGGGGAGCTGTTTTTT

v_gene: TRBV29-1
d_gene: TRBD1
j_gene: TRBJ2-5
abundance: few
CDR3aa: CSVDGTGDQETQYF
CDR3nt: TGCAGCGTTGATGGGACAGGGGATCAAGAGACCCAGTACTTC

v_gene: TRBV11-2
d_gene: TRBD2
j_gene: TRBJ2-3
abundance: .
CDR3aa: CASSLVGLAGPQDTQYF
CDR3nt: TGTGCCAGCAGCTTAGTGGGGCTAGCGGGGCCGCAAGATACGCAGTATTTT

v_gene: TRBV4-1
d_gene: .
j_gene: TRBJ2-1
abundance: .
CDR3aa: CASSFYNDGEQFF
CDR3nt: TGCGCCAGCAGCTTCTATAATGACGGCGAGCAGTTCTTC

v_gene: TRBV5-1
d_gene: TRBD2
j_gene: TRBJ2-1
abundance: many
CDR3aa: CASTPAGGPSNEQFF
CDR3nt: TGCGCCAGCACGCCAGCGGGGGGGCCCAGCAATGAGCAGTTCTTC

v_gene: TRBV20-1
d_gene: .
j_gene: TRBJ2-5
abundance: .
CDR3aa: CSAFSQETQYF
CDR3nt: TGCAGTGCTTTTTCCCAAGAGACCCAGTACTTC

v_gene: TRBV27
d_gene: .
j_gene: TRBJ2-7
abundance: few
CDR3aa: CASSIWSDFYEQYF
CDR3nt: TGTGCCAGCAGCATATGGTCAGATTTCTACGAGCAGTACTTC

v_gene: TRBV7-8
d_gene: .
j_gene: TRBJ1-3
abundance: few
CDR3aa: CASSLAGAAAESLSGNTIYF
CDR3nt: TGTGCCAGCAGCTTAGCCGGGGCAGCGGCGGAAAGCCTCTCTGGAAACACCATATATTTT

v_gene: TRBV2
d_gene: TRBD1
j_gene: TRBJ1-2
abundance: few
CDR3aa: CASPKGQGYTF
CDR3nt: TGTGCCAGCCCCAAGGGACAGGGCTACACCTTC

v_gene: TRBV2
d_gene: TRBD2
j_gene: TRBJ2-5
abundance: few
CDR3aa: CASSGRLAGEKGETQYF
CDR3nt: TGTGCCAGCAGTGGGCGATTGGCGGGGGAGAAGGGGGAGACCCAGTACTTC

v_gene: TRBV7-6
d_gene: TRBD2
j_gene: TRBJ2-3
abundance: .
CDR3aa: CASSLGWGGTDTQYF
CDR3nt: TGTGCCAGCAGCCTGGGTTGGGGGGGAACAGATACGCAGTATTTT

v_gene: TRBV19
d_gene: .
j_gene: TRBJ2-7
abundance: .
CDR3aa: CASSMGHGAYEQYF
CDR3nt: TGTGCCAGTAGCATGGGCCACGGGGCCTACGAGCAGTACTTC

v_gene: TRBV27
d_gene: TRBD2
j_gene: TRBJ2-1
abundance: .
CDR3aa: CTSSGSPGGASYNEQFF
CDR3nt: TGTACCAGCAGTGGGAGTCCGGGGGGGGCCTCCTACAATGAGCAGTTCTTC

v_gene: TRBV4-1
d_gene: .
j_gene: TRBJ1-6
abundance: few
CDR3aa: CASSQGTHSYNSPLHF
CDR3nt: TGCGCCAGCAGCCAAGGGACCCACTCCTATAATTCACCCCTCCACTTT

v_gene: TRBV5-6
d_gene: .
j_gene: TRBJ2-7
abundance: .
CDR3aa: CASSLAGTLYEQYF
CDR3nt: TGTGCCAGCAGCTTGGCCGGGACACTCTACGAGCAGTACTTC